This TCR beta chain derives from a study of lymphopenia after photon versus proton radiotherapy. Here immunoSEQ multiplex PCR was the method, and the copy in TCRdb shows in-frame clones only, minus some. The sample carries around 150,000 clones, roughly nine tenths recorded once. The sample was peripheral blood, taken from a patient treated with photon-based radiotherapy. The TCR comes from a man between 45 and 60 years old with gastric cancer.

CDR3 sequence: CASSESGRTTGYTF. CDR3 in DNA: TGCGCCAGCAGTGAGTCCGGCAGGACAACTGGCTACACCTTC. The J gene is TRBJ1-2, the V gene TRBV10-1, with D possibly being TRBD1 (5 bases). The CDR3 has 14 residues. Germline CDR1 is WNHNN and CDR2 is SYGVQD (reference sequence). The germline V and J ends were trimmed by 0 bases and 7 bases, with 12 bases remaining between them.